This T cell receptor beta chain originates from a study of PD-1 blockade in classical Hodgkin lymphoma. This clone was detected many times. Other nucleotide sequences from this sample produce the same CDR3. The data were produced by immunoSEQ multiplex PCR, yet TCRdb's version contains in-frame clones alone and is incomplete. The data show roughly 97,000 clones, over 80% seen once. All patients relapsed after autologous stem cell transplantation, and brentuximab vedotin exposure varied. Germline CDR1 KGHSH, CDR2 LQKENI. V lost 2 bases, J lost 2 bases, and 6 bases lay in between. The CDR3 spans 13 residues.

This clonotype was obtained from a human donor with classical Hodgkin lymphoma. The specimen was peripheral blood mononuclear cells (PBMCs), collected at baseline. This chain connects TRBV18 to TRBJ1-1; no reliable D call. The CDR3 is CASSPMANTEAFF. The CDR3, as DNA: TGTGCCAGCTCACCAATGGCCAACACTGAAGCTTTCTTT.